What follows are 18 T cell receptor beta chains derived from one specimen sequenced in a study of Ad26.COV2.S vaccination and SARS-CoV-2 variants (dated by TCRdb to about 2021). Library construction relied on the immunoSEQ multiplex PCR assay. TCRdb took this table from immuneACCESS and kept in-frame rearrangements with V and J called. Such tables lack part of the clones; where checked against another copy, unresolved V genes explain under half of the gap, and the rest is unexplained. In all, the sample holds over 250,000 clones, and about 90% of those were seen once. The ten largest clonotypes hold roughly 3.5% of the sample. The treatment or condition label, read with the paper, signifies: approximately 18 received Ad26.COV2.S at low or high dose, single or two shots; roughly five received placebo; per-sample allocation not given. Repertoires of vaccine and placebo recipients were sequenced from samples taken on day 63 after the first injection.

Here the sequenced sample was peripheral blood, taken in a trial of Ad26.COV2.S vaccine versus placebo. These receptors all stem from a person aged 18 to 65 who received the Ad26.COV2.S COVID-19 vaccine or a placebo.

The chain carries TRBV9 and TRBJ2-1, with TRBD2 matching over 10 bases. Looked up from germline, CDR1 is SGDLS and CDR2 is YYNGEE. J lost 2 bases, V lost 3 bases, and 2 bases had no gene match. The CDR3 is made up of 15 amino acids. The CDR3 nucleotides are TGTGCCAGCAGCGCCACTAGCGGGGCCTACAATGAGCAGTTCTTC. Protein: CASSATSGAYNEQFF.

This clone came up a few times. This chain links TRBV30 with TRBJ1-2, with no clear D. CDR1 is GTSNPN and CDR2 is SVGIG in the germline V gene (reference sequence). The V gene lost 4 bases and the J gene lost 4 bases, with 10 bases spanning the gap. The CDR3 loop spans 12 amino acids. CDR3 DNA: TGTGCCTGGACCCCAGGCCTCTATGGCTACACCTTC. Translation gives CAWTPGLYGYTF. The full variable domain, in which reference TRBV30 and TRBJ1-2 provide the parts outside the CDR3, is SQTIHQWPATLVQPVGSPLSLECTVEGTSNPNLYWYRQAAGRGLQLLFYSVGIGQISSEVPQNLSASRPQDRQFILSSKKLLLSDSGFYLCAWTPGLYGYTFGSGTRLTVV.

This chain links TRBV2 with TRBJ2-7; TRBD2 matches at 8 bases. The CDR3 has 14 amino acids. CDR1 and CDR2 from the germline V gene are SNHLY and FYNNEI. V was clipped by 4 bases and J by 2 bases; unmatched bases: 4. The CDR3 spells CASSASGRTYEQYF. The CDR3 bases are TGTGCCAGCAGTGCCAGCGGGAGAACCTACGAGCAGTACTTC.

This sequence joins TRBV2 and TRBJ1-2; no firm D call. V dropped 6 bases and J dropped 6 bases, with 11 bases sitting between them. Germline V gene sequence: CDR1 SNHLY, CDR2 FYNNEI. The CDR3 has 12 amino acids. The CDR3 DNA reads as TGTGCCAGCAGGCAGTTTGTTGATGGCTACACCTTC. Its translation: CASRQFVDGYTF.

The gene calls are TRBV11-2 and TRBJ1-6; D possibly corresponds to TRBD1 (5 bases). V lost 2 bases and J lost 9, with 11 bases in between. This CDR3 is 14 amino acids long. CDR1 SGHAT and CDR2 FQNNGV come from the germline V gene. CDR3 nucleotides: TGTGCCAGCAGCTTAAATACAGGAGGTTCACCCCTCCACTTT. Encoded protein: CASSLNTGGSPLHF. Full variable domain (outside the CDR3, taken from reference TRBV11-2 and TRBJ1-6): EAGVAQSPRYKIIEKRQSVAFWCNPISGHATLYWYQQILGQGPKLLIQFQNNGVVDDSQLPKDRFSAERLKGVDSTLKIQPAKLEDSAVYLCASSLNTGGSPLHFGNGTRLTVT.

J is TRBJ1-2 and V is TRBV7-2; TRBD1 is a possible D gene (5 bases). Germline V gives CDR1 SGHTA, CDR2 FQGNSA. The CDR3 has 14 residues. Trimming cost V 1 base and J 4 bases, with 10 bases left between them. The CDR3 protein is CASSLDTGGYGYTF. DNA of the CDR3: TGTGCCAGCAGCTTAGATACGGGGGGCTATGGCTACACCTTC.

The chain recombines TRBV2 with TRBJ1-3; the D gene is possibly TRBD1 (5 bases). The CDR3 contains 15 residues. V was shortened by 4 bases and J by 2 bases, with 12 bases between the two germline ends. Germline V gene data show CDR1 as SNHLY and CDR2 as FYNNEI. Here the CDR3 reads CASSVRGRAGNTIYF. The CDR3 DNA is TGTGCCAGCAGTGTACGGGGCAGGGCTGGAAACACCATATATTTT.

The chain carries TRBV15 and TRBJ2-3, with D perhaps TRBD1 (6 bases). The germline V gene has CDR1 LNHNV and CDR2 YYDKDF (reference sequence). Trimming removed 3 bases from V and 2 bases from J, with 9 bases in between. The CDR3 is 14 amino acids. The CDR3 sequence is CATSRDRLTDTQYF. The CDR3 DNA reads TGTGCCACCAGCAGGGACAGACTCACAGATACGCAGTATTTT.

The CDR3 is CASTSLAGVNEQYF. In DNA form, the CDR3 reads TGTGCCAGCACATCCCTGGCGGGGGTTAACGAGCAGTACTTC. This chain uses TRBV28 with TRBJ2-7, with TRBD2 identical over 7 bases. Looked up from germline, CDR1 is MDHEN and CDR2 is SYDVKM. This CDR3 comprises 14 residues. The V and J ends lost 7 bases and 5 bases, in that order; junction bases with no gene match: 11.

The rearrangement uses TRBV6-5 and TRBJ2-6; D may be TRBD2 (5 bases). V was cut by 2 bases and J by 3 bases, with 8 bases left in between. Germline V gene lookup returns CDR1 MNHEY and CDR2 SVGAGI. The CDR3 contains 15 residues. CDR3 protein: CASSYRRDGANVLTF. The CDR3 bases are TGTGCCAGCAGTTACCGACGGGATGGGGCCAACGTCCTGACTTTC.

In this sample, this clone turned up a few times. The V call is TRBV6-5, the J call TRBJ2-7, with D possibly being TRBD2 (7 bases). The CDR3 covers 16 residues. Germline V gene data show CDR1 as MNHEY and CDR2 as SVGAGI. Trimming pared 2 bases from V and 9 bases from J, leaving 23 bases between. Here the CDR3 reads CASSYGGGGLLRGQYF. CDR3 coding DNA: TGTGCCAGCAGTTACGGTGGGGGGGGCCTTCTACGAGGGCAGTACTTC.

This chain links TRBV5-5 with TRBJ2-1; D perhaps matches TRBD2 (5 bases). Germline V gene sequence: CDR1 SGHKS, CDR2 YYEKEE (reference sequence). There are 18 residues in the CDR3. Trimming left V 5 bases short and J 2 bases short, with 23 bases between. CDR3 region: CASSHKSGRSSTYNEQFF. CDR3 DNA sequence: TGTGCCAGCAGTCACAAAAGCGGCCGGAGCAGCACCTACAATGAGCAGTTCTTC.

The chain is built from TRBV6-5 and TRBJ1-1; D might be TRBD1 (6 bases). Germline CDR1 is MNHEY and CDR2 is SVGAGI. This CDR3 has 16 residues. Trimming shortened V by 0 bases and J by 1 base, and 12 bases separated the two germline ends. The CDR3 coding sequence is TGTGCCAGCAGTTACTCCGTGTGGGGGGCGAACACTGAAGCTTTCTTT. Its protein is CASSYSVWGANTEAFF.

This clone was counted only a few times. The J gene is TRBJ1-4, the V gene TRBV30, with D perhaps TRBD1 (6 bases). The V and J ends lost 2 bases and 3 bases respectively, with 13 bases between them. The CDR3 is 15 residues long. Looked up from germline, CDR1 is GTSNPN and CDR2 is SVGIG (reference sequence). CDR3 sequence: CAWSMTDSPNEKLFF. DNA for the CDR3: TGTGCCTGGAGTATGACGGACAGCCCTAATGAAAAACTGTTTTTT.

The J gene is TRBJ2-2, the V gene TRBV7-9; a weak D match, TRBD1 (6 bases). V was shortened by 10 bases and J by 2 bases, with 17 bases between the two germline ends. The germline V gene has CDR1 SEHNR and CDR2 FQNEAQ (reference sequence). The CDR3 covers 15 residues. The CDR3 loop is CATDLDSLNTGELFF. CDR3 DNA sequence: TGTGCCACAGACTTGGACAGCTTAAACACCGGGGAGCTGTTTTTT.

The chain joins TRBV5-1 to TRBJ2-2; TRBD1 or TRBD2 may be the D gene (6 bases each). Trimming stripped 5 bases from V and 3 bases from J, with 11 bases between. From germline, CDR1 is SGHRS and CDR2 YFSETQ. This CDR3 is built from 14 residues. CDR3 DNA: TGCGCCAGCAGTAGGGGGGTTGACACCGGGGAGCTGTTTTTT. This gives the protein CASSRGVDTGELFF.

This chain joins TRBV28 and TRBJ1-5; D gene ambiguous. This CDR3 has 14 amino acids. V dropped 3 bases and J dropped 0 bases, with 6 bases sitting between them. Germline lookup yields CDR1 MDHEN and CDR2 SYDVKM. The DNA for the CDR3 is TGTGCCAGCAGTTTCTTCACTAGCAATCAGCCCCAGCATTTT. This codes for CASSFFTSNQPQHF.

The V and J genes are TRBV11-1 and TRBJ2-7; no clear D gene. Germline lookup yields CDR1 SGHAT and CDR2 FQDESV (reference sequence). V was trimmed by 4 bases and J by 3 bases, leaving 4 bases between them. The CDR3 is 11 amino acids. In DNA form, the CDR3 reads TGTGCCAGCAGCTCAGACTACGAGCAGTACTTC. Translated: CASSSDYEQYF.